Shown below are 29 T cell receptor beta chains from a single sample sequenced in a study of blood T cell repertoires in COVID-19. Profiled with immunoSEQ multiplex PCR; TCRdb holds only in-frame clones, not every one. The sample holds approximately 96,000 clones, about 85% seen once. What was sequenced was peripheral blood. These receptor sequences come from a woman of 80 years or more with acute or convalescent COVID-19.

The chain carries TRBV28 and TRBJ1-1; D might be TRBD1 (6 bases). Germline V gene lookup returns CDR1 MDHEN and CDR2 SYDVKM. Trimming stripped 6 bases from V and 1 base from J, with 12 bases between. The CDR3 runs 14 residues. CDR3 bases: TGTGCCAGCAGGGCCGGGACAACGAACACTGAAGCTTTCTTT. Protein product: CASRAGTTNTEAFF.

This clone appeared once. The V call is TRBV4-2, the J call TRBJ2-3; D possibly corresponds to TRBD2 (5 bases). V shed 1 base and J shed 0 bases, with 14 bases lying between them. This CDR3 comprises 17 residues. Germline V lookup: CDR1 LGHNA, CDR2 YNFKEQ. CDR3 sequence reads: CASSQVGRGTSTDTQYF. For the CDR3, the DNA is TGTGCCAGCAGCCAAGTGGGCCGGGGAACTAGCACAGATACGCAGTATTTT.

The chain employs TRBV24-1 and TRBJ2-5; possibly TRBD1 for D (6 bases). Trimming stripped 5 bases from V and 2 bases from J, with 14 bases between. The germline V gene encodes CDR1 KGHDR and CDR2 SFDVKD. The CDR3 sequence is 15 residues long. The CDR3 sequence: CATSGGPSVQETQYF. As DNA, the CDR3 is TGTGCCACCAGTGGGGGGCCTTCGGTTCAAGAGACCCAGTACTTC.

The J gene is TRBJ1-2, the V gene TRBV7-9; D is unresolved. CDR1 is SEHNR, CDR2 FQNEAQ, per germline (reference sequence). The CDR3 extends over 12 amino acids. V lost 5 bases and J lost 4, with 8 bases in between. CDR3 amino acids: CASSLEAYGYTF. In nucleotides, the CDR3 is TGTGCCAGCAGCCTCGAGGCCTATGGCTACACCTTC.

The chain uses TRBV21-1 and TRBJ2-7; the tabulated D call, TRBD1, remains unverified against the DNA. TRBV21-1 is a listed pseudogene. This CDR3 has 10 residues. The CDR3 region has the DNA TGTGCCAGCAGCAAAAAATTCTGGACAGTC. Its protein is CASSKKFWTV.

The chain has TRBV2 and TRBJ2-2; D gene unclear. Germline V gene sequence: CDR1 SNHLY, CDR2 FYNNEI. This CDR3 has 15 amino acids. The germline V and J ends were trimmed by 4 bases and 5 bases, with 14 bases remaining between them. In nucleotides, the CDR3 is TGTGCCAGCAGTGTAGCAAGAGCAAATACCGGGGAGCTGTTTTTT. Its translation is CASSVARANTGELFF.

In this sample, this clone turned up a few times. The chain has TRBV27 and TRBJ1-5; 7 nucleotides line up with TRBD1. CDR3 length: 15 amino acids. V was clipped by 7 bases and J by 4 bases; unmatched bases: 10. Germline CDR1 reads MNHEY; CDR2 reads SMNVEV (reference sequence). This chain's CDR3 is CASTQPGTENQPQHF. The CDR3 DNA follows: TGTGCCAGCACCCAACCCGGGACAGAGAATCAGCCCCAGCATTTT.

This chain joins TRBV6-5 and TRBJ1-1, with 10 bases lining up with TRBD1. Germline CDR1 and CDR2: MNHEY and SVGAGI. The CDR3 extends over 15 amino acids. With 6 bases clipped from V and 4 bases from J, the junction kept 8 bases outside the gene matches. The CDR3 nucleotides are TGTGCCAGCAGCCCGGGACAGGGGTATTTCACTGAAGCTTTCTTT. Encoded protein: CASSPGQGYFTEAFF.

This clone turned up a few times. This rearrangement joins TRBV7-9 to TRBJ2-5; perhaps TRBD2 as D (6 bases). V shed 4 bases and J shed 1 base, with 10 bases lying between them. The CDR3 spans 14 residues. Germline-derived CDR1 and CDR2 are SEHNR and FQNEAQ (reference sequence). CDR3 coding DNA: TGTGCCAGCAGCTCTAGACTAGTCCAAGAGACCCAGTACTTC. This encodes CASSSRLVQETQYF.

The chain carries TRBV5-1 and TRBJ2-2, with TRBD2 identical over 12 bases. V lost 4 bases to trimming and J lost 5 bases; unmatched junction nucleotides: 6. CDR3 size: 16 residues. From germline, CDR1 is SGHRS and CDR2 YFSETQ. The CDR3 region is CASSRRLAGDTGELFF. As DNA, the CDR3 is TGCGCCAGCAGCCGACGACTAGCGGGGGATACCGGGGAGCTGTTTTTT.

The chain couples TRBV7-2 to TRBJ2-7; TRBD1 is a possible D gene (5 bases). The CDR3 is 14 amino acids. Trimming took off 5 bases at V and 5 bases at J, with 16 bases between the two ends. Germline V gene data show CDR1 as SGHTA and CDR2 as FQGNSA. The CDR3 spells CASSRVGRVDEQYF. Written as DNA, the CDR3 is TGTGCCAGCAGCCGGGTGGGCAGGGTAGACGAGCAGTACTTC.

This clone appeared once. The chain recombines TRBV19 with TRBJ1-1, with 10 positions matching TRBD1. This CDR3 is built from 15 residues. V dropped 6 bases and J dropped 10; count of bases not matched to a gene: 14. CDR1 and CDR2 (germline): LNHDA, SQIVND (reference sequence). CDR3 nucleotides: TGTGCCAGTAGCCAAAGACAGGGGGCTAATCTGGTAGCTTTCTTT. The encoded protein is CASSQRQGANLVAFF.

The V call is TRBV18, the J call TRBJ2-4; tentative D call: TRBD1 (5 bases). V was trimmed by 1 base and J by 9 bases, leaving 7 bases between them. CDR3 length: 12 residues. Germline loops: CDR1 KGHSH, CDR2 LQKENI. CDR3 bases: TGTGCCAGCTCACCACGGGGCTTCATTCAGTACTTC. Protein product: CASSPRGFIQYF.

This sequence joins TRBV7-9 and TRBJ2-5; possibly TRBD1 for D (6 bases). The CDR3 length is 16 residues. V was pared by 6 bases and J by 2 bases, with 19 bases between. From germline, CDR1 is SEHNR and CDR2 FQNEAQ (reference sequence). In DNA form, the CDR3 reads TGTGCCAGCAGATCCGTTTCAGGGGAAAAGCAAGAGACCCAGTACTTC. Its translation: CASRSVSGEKQETQYF.

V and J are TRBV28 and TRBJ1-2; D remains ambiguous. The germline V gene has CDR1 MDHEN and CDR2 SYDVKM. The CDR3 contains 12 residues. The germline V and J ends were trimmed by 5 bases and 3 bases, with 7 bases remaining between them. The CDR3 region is CASSTTHYGYTF. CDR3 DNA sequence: TGTGCCAGCAGTACGACACACTATGGCTACACCTTC.

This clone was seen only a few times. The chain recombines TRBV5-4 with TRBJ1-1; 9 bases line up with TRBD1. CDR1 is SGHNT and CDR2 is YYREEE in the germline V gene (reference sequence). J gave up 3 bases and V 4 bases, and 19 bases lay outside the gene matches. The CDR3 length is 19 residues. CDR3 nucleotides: TGTGCCAGCAGCAGGGGAAACCCGGGACAGGGATTTTATTACACTGAAGCTTTCTTT. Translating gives CASSRGNPGQGFYYTEAFF.

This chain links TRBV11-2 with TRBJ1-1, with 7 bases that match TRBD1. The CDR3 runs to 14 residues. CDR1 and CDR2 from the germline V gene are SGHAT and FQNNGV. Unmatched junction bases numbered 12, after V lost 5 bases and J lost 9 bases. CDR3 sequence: CASSPRDRAPKAFF. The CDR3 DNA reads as TGTGCCAGCAGCCCGCGGGACAGAGCCCCGAAAGCTTTCTTT.

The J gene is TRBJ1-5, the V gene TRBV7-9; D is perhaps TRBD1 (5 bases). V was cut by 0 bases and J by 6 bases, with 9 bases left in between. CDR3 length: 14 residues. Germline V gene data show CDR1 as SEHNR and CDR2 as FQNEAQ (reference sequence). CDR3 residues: CASSLATGSQPQHF. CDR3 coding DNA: TGTGCCAGCAGCTTAGCCACAGGTTCTCAGCCCCAGCATTTT.

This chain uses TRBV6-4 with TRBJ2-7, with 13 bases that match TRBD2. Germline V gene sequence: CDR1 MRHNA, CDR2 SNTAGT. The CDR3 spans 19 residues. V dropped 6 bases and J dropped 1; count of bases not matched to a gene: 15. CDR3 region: CASRGTSGEWSCPSYEQYF. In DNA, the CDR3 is TGTGCCAGCAGGGGGACTAGCGGGGAATGGAGTTGTCCTTCCTACGAGCAGTACTTC.

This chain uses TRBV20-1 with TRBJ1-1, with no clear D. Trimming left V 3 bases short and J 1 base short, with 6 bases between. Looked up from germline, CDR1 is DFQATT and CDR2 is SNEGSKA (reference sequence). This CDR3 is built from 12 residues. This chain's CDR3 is CSASGGNTEAFF. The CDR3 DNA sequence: TGCAGTGCTAGTGGCGGGAACACTGAAGCTTTCTTT.

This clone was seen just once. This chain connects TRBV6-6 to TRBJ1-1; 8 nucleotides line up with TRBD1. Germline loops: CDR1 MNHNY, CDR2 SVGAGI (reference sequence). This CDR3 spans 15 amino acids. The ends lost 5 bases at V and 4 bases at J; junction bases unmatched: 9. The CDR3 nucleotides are TGTGCCAGCAGTACCGGGACAGGCCTTACCACTGAAGCTTTCTTT. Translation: CASSTGTGLTTEAFF.

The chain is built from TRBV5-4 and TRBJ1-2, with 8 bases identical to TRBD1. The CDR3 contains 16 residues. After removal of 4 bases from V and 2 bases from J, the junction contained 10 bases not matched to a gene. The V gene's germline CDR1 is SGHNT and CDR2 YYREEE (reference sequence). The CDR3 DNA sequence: TGTGCCAGCAGCCCGGCTGGACAGGGACAAAACTATGGCTACACCTTC. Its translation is CASSPAGQGQNYGYTF.

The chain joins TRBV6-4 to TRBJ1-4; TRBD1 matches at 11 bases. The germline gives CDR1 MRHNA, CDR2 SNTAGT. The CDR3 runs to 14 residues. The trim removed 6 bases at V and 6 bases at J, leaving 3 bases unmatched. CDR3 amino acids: CASRPGQGDEKLFF. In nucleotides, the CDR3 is TGTGCCAGCAGACCGGGACAGGGGGATGAAAAACTGTTTTTT.

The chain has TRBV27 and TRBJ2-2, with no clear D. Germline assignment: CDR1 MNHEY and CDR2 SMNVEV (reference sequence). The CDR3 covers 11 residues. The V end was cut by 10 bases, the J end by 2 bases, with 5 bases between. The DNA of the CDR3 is TGTGCCAAGCGTAACACCGGGGAGCTGTTTTTT. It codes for CAKRNTGELFF.

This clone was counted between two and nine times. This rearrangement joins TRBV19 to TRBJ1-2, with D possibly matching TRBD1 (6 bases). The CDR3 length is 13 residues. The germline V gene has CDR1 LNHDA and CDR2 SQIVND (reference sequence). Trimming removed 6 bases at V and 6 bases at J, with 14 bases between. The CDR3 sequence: CASRRDKEDGYTF. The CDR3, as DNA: TGTGCCAGTAGGAGGGACAAAGAAGATGGCTACACCTTC.

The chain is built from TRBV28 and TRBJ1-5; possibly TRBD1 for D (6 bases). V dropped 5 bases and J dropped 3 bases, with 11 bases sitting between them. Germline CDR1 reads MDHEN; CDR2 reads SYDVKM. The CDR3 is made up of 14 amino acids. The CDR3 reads CASSLGTLNQPQHF. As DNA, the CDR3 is TGTGCCAGCAGTCTCGGGACACTCAATCAGCCCCAGCATTTT.

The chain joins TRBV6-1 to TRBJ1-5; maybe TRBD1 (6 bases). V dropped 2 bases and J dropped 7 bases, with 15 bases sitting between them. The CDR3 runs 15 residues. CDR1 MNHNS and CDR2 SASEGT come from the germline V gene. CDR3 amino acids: CASSESLQGWQPQHF. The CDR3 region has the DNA TGTGCCAGCAGTGAATCGTTACAGGGTTGGCAGCCCCAGCATTTT.

As DNA, the CDR3 is TGTGCCAGCAGCTTACAGGATAATGAAAAACTGTTTTTT. This gives the protein CASSLQDNEKLFF. The V and J genes are TRBV7-9 and TRBJ1-4; no definite D call. Per germline, CDR1 SEHNR and CDR2 FQNEAQ (reference sequence). Trimming took 2 bases from V and 4 from J, leaving 5 bases between them. CDR3 size: 13 residues.

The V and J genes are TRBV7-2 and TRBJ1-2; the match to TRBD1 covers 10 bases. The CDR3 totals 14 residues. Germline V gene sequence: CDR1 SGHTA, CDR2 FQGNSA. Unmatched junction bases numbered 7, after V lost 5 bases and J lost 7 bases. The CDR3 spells CASSQGQGRFGYTF. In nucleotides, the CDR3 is TGTGCCAGCAGCCAGGGACAGGGGAGGTTTGGCTACACCTTC. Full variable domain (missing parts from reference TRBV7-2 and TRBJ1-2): GAGVSQSPSNKVTEKGKDVELRCDPISGHTALYWYRQSLGQGLEFLIYFQGNSAPDKSGLPSDRFSAERTGGSVSTLTIQRTQQEDSAVYLCASSQGQGRFGYTFGSGTRLTVV.